The present entry profiles one T cell receptor beta chain with its context. Antigen unknown. A multiplex PCR was run with 60 Vbeta primers and 13 Jbeta primers. Assay used: immunoSEQ multiplex PCR; TCRdb lists only in-frame clones, some missing. Among 140,000 or so clones, 88% were seen once, and the ten largest hold about 0.51%. Germline CDR1 and CDR2: SGHVS and FNYEAQ. V was cut by 4 bases and J by 5 bases, with 14 bases left in between. The CDR3 runs 14 residues. This sample stems from a study of cytomegalovirus exposure and HLA in healthy donors. As for the study in general: A previous analysis identified approximately 120 million unique TCR beta sequences derived from 180 million or so T cells. Findings and caveats of the study: The records held CMV serostatus as the only immune exposure information. The likely origin of a cluster of highly shared sequence variants was a sequencing artifact.

This TCR came from a woman aged 40 to 55 in good health and CMV-seronegative. The sequencing sample was made of PBMCs. The genes are TRBV7-6 and TRBJ2-5; perhaps TRBD2 as D (5 bases). In nucleotides, the CDR3 is TGTGCCAGCAGCTCTTTGTCAGGCGGGGAGACCCAGTACTTC. Protein sequence: CASSSLSGGETQYF.